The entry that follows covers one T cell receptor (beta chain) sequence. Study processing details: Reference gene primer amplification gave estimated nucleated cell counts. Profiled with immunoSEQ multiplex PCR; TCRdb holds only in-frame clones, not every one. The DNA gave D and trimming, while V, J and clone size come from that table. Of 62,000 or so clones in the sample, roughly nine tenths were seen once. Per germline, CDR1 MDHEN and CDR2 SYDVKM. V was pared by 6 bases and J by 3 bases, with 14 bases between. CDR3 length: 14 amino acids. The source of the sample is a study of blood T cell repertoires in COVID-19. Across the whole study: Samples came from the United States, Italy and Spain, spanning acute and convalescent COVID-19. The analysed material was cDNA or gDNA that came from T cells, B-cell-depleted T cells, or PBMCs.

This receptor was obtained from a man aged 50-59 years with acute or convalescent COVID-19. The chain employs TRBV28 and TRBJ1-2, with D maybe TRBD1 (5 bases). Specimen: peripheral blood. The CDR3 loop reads CASRRTGVDYGYTF. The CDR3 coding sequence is TGTGCCAGCAGGAGAACAGGAGTTGACTATGGCTACACCTTC.